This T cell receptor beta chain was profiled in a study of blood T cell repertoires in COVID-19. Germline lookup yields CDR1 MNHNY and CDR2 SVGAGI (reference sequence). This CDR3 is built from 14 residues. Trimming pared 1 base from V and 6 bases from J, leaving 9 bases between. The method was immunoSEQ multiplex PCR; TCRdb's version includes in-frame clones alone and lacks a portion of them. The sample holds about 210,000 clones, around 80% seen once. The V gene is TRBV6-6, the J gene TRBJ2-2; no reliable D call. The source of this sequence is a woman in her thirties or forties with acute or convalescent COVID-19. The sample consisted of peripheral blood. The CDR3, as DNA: TGTGCCAGCAGTTACTTCAGCGCCGCCGGGGAGCTGTTTTTT. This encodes CASSYFSAAGELFF.